Described below is a single TCR beta chain sequence and its context. Preparation of the TCRbeta library involved a method that used unique molecular identifiers. Each CDR3 protein is one row after TCRdb ran MiXCR on the PCR reads. The sample lists 640,000 or so distinct CDR3 sequences; 16% were seen once. The data were obtained in a study of T-cell reconstitution after alpha-beta-depleted transplantation in children. The sequence was collected from a human donor who donated a stem cell graft to a child with acute myeloid leukemia. The starting material was PBMCs from the stem cell graft donor, obtained from the stem cell graft.

The CDR3 sequence is CAISEGGQGNQPQHF. Here the CDR3 DNA reads TGTGCCATCAGTGAAGGGGGACAGGGCAATCAGCCCCAGCATTTT. The V call is TRBV10-3, the J call TRBJ1-5; 8 positions match TRBD1. V gave up 3 bases and J gave up 2 bases; unmatched junction bases: 3. The CDR3 runs to 15 residues. Germline CDR1 reads ENHRY; CDR2 reads SYGVKD.